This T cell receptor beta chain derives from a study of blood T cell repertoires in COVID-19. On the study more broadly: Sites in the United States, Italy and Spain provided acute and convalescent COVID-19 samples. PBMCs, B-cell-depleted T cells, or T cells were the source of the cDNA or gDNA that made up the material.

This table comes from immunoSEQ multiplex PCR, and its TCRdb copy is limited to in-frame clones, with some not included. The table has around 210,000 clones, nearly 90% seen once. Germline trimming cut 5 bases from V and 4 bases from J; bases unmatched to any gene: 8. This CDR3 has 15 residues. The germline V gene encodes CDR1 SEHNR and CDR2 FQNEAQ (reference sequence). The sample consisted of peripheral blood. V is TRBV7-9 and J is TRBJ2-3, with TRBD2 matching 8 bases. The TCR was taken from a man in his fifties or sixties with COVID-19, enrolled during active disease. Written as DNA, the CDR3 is TGTGCCAGCAGCCTTAGCGGGAAGGGAGCAGATACGCAGTATTTT. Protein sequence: CASSLSGKGADTQYF. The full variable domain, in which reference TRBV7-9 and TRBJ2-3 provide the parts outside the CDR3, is DTGVSQNPRHKITKRGQNVTFRCDPISEHNRLYWYRQTLGQGPEFLTYFQNEAQLEKSRLLSDRFSAERPKGSFSTLEIQRTEQGDSAMYLCASSLSGKGADTQYFGPGTRLTVL.